These T cell receptor beta chains were read from a single sample in a study of OX40 agonist ivuxolimab in advanced cancers. Produced via immunoSEQ multiplex PCR; TCRdb's table is partial and in-frame only. The sample yields about 110,000 clones, roughly 87% seen once. The source was CD4+ or CD8+ T cells sorted from blood, collected in a trial of the OX40 agonist ivuxolimab. The receptors were gathered from an adult with an advanced solid tumor such as melanoma, head and neck, liver or kidney cancer. CDR3s include the opening cysteine and the closing phenylalanine or tryptophan. A D gene is named only where the DNA matches it firmly. Not all rows give a size; the values are once, few, many and, for expanded clones, a class.

CDR3	DNA	D	J	V	size
CASSYRQGLNQPQHF	TGTGCCAGCAGTTACCGACAGGGTTTGAATCAGCCCCAGCATTTT	TRBD1	TRBJ1-5	TRBV6-5	NA
CAWSVRQDTEAFF	TGTGCCTGGAGTGTACGGCAGGACACTGAAGCTTTCTTT	NA	TRBJ1-1	TRBV30	NA
CASSLTRDSDNQPQHF	TGTGCCAGCAGCCTGACCAGGGACAGCGACAATCAGCCCCAGCATTTT	TRBD1	TRBJ1-5	TRBV7-2	once
CASSLRPLGGEQYF	TGTGCCAGCAGCTTGCGACCATTGGGGGGTGAGCAGTACTTC	NA	TRBJ2-5	TRBV7-3	NA
CASSEDYGYTF	TGTGCCAGCAGCGAAGACTATGGCTACACCTTC	NA	TRBJ1-2	TRBV9	NA
CASTQPGDPEAFF	TGTGCCAGCACCCAACCAGGGGACCCTGAAGCTTTCTTT	NA	TRBJ1-1	TRBV7-6	NA
CASSERQEQFF	TGTGCCAGCAGTGAGCGACAGGAGCAGTTCTTC	NA	TRBJ2-1	TRBV25-1	NA
CASSLSRVGTEAFF	TGTGCCAGCAGCTTGAGTCGGGTAGGGACTGAAGCTTTCTTT	NA	TRBJ1-1	TRBV5-5	NA
CASSSTGADTQYF	TGTGCCAGCAGCTCGACCGGTGCGGATACGCAGTATTTT	NA	TRBJ2-3	TRBV7-3	NA
CASSRDSTYNEQFF	TGTGCCAGCTCGCGGGATTCTACCTACAATGAGCAGTTCTTC	NA	TRBJ2-1	TRBV18	NA
CASRTGRDTEAFF	TGTGCCAGCCGTACAGGGAGGGACACTGAAGCTTTCTTT	NA	TRBJ1-1	TRBV18	once
CASSSGGDTQYF	TGTGCCAGCAGCTCCGGTGGCGATACGCAGTATTTT	NA	TRBJ2-3	TRBV7-2	NA
CASRGGGPGELFF	TGTGCCAGCAGGGGTGGTGGGCCCGGGGAGCTGTTTTTT	NA	TRBJ2-2	TRBV7-2	NA
CASRTGIQETQYF	TGTGCCAGCAGGACAGGGATCCAAGAGACCCAGTACTTC	TRBD1	TRBJ2-5	TRBV6-6	once
CASSLGGLLGRTQHF	TGTGCCAGCAGTTTAGGCGGTCTCCTCGGACGGACCCAGCATTTT	NA	TRBJ1-5	TRBV28	NA
CACNRDRLDSPLHF	TGTGCCTGCAATAGGGATCGGCTCGATTCACCCCTCCACTTT	NA	TRBJ1-6	TRBV30	NA
CSGRVNTEAFF	TGCAGCGGCAGGGTGAACACTGAAGCTTTCTTT	NA	TRBJ1-1	TRBV29-1	NA
CASRLGTAPNYGYTF	TGTGCCAGTAGGCTGGGGACAGCACCTAACTATGGCTACACCTTC	TRBD1	TRBJ1-2	TRBV19	once
CASAPGTRTQHF	TGTGCCAGCGCCCCAGGGACGAGGACCCAGCATTTT	NA	TRBJ1-5	TRBV28	NA
CASSSLGPRDNEQFF	TGTGCCAGCAGCTCCCTCGGCCCTCGAGACAATGAGCAGTTCTTC	NA	TRBJ2-1	TRBV11-2	NA
CASSYVDSRQETQYF	TGTGCCAGCAGTTACGTGGACTCCCGCCAAGAGACCCAGTACTTC	NA	TRBJ2-5	TRBV6-5	once
CASSEHSYTDTQYF	TGTGCCAGCAGTGAACACAGTTACACAGATACGCAGTATTTT	NA	TRBJ2-3	TRBV25-1	NA
CASSIGAGQPQHF	TGTGCCAGTAGTATAGGAGCGGGTCAGCCCCAGCATTTT	NA	TRBJ1-5	TRBV19	NA
CAWSRSYTF	TGTGCCTGGAGTAGGAGCTACACCTTC	NA	TRBJ1-2	TRBV30	NA
CASSSGSNQPQHF	TGTGCCAGCAGCTCAGGTAGCAATCAGCCCCAGCATTTT	NA	TRBJ1-5	TRBV7-8	NA
CATTAADEYEQYF	TGTGCAACGACAGCGGCGGACGAATACGAGCAGTACTTC	NA	TRBJ2-7	TRBV10-3	NA
CASSESLSSGSDTQYF	TGCGCCAGCAGTGAGTCGCTGTCTAGCGGGAGCGATACGCAGTATTTT	TRBD2	TRBJ2-3	TRBV10-2	few
CASSSLGTGDSPLHF	TGTGCCAGCAGCTCACTGGGGACAGGGGATTCACCCCTCCACTTT	TRBD1	TRBJ1-6	TRBV7-3	NA
CASSTDSASGNTIYF	TGTGCTAGCAGCACAGACAGTGCATCTGGAAACACCATATATTTT	NA	TRBJ1-3	TRBV7-7	NA
CASSQAKPETQYF	TGCGCCAGCAGCCAAGCTAAGCCAGAGACCCAGTACTTC	NA	TRBJ2-5	TRBV4-1	NA
CASSVLAGASDEQFF	TGTGCCAGCAGTGTCCTAGCGGGAGCCTCGGATGAGCAGTTCTTC	TRBD2	TRBJ2-1	TRBV6-1	NA
CASSKYYGGSGNTIYF	TGTGCCAGCAGCAAGTACTACGGCGGCTCTGGAAACACCATATATTTT	NA	TRBJ1-3	TRBV14	NA
CASSATGDETQYF	TGTGCCAGCTCGGCGACAGGGGACGAGACCCAGTACTTC	TRBD1	TRBJ2-5	TRBV18	NA
CASSYSEGNSPLHF	TGTGCCAGCAGTTACTCGGAGGGAAATTCACCCCTCCACTTT	NA	TRBJ1-6	TRBV6-6	NA
CASSELRRGMTDTQYF	TGTGCCAGCAGTGAATTGAGAAGGGGCATGACAGATACGCAGTATTTT	NA	TRBJ2-3	TRBV25-1	NA
CASKDGGQPQHF	TGTGCCAGTAAGGATGGGGGTCAGCCCCAGCATTTT	NA	TRBJ1-5	TRBV19	once
CAWSVQGWYEQYF	TGTGCCTGGAGTGTGCAGGGTTGGTACGAGCAGTACTTC	NA	TRBJ2-7	TRBV30	NA
CAWGVPGWGNQPQHF	TGTGCCTGGGGGGTGCCAGGTTGGGGCAATCAGCCCCAGCATTTT	NA	TRBJ1-5	TRBV30	once
CATSRDKGAYEQYF	TGTGCCACCAGCAGAGATAAGGGGGCCTACGAGCAGTACTTC	NA	TRBJ2-7	TRBV15	NA
CASSEALLVWEGSYEQYF	TGTGCCAGCAGTGAAGCGCTTCTTGTCTGGGAGGGTTCCTACGAGCAGTACTTC	TRBD2	TRBJ2-7	TRBV6-1	NA
CASSLSPRGRARQPQHF	TGTGCCAGCAGTTTATCCCCTCGGGGCAGGGCTCGACAGCCCCAGCATTTT	NA	TRBJ1-5	TRBV28	NA
CASNRDRQNYGYTF	TGTGCCAGTAACCGGGACAGGCAGAACTATGGCTACACCTTC	TRBD1	TRBJ1-2	TRBV28	NA
CASSPPGTPNNEQFF	TGTGCCAGCTCACCTCCAGGGACCCCCAACAATGAGCAGTTCTTC	NA	TRBJ2-1	TRBV18	NA
CASSPRQDYNEQFF	TGTGCCAGCTCACCACGGCAGGACTACAATGAGCAGTTCTTC	NA	TRBJ2-1	TRBV18	NA
CASSIGGGYEQYF	TGTGCCAGTAGTATAGGAGGGGGTTACGAGCAGTACTTC	NA	TRBJ2-7	TRBV19	NA
CASSIQITPYNEQFF	TGTGCCAGCAGCATACAGATAACCCCCTACAATGAGCAGTTCTTC	NA	TRBJ2-1	TRBV7-2	NA
CASSSHRTGGGGYTF	TGTGCCAGCAGTTCACATAGGACAGGGGGCGGCGGCTACACCTTC	TRBD1	TRBJ1-2	TRBV28	NA